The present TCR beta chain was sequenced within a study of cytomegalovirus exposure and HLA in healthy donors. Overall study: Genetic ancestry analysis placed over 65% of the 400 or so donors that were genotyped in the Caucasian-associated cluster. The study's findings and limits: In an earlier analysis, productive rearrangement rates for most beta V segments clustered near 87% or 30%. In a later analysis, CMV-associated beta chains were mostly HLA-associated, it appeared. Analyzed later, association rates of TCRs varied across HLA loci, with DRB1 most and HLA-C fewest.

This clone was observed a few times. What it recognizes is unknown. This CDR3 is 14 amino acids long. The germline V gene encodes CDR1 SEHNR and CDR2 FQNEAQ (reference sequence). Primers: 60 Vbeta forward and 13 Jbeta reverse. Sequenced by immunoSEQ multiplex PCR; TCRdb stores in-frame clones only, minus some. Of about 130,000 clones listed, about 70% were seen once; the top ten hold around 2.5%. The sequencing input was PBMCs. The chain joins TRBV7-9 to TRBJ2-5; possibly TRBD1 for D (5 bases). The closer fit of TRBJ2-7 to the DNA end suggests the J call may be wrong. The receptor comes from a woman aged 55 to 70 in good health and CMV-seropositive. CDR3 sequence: CASSLTENPYEQYF. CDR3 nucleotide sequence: TGTGCCAGCAGCCTGACAGAAAACCCCTACGAGCAGTACTTC.